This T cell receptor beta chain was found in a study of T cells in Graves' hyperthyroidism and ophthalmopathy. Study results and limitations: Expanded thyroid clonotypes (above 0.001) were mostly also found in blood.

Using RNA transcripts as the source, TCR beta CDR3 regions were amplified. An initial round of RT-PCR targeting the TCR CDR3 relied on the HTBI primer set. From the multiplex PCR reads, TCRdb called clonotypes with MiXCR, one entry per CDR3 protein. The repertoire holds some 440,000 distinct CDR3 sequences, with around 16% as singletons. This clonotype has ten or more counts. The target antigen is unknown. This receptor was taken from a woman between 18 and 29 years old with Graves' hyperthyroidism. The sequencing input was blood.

The CDR3 sequence: CASSPPGAHPALFF. The CDR3 nucleotides read TGTGCCAGCAGCCCCCCGGGGGCGCATCCTGCCCTGTTTTTT. The chain is built from TRBV7-2 and TRBJ1-4; tentatively, D is TRBD1 (6 bases). V lost 5 bases and J lost 14, with 21 bases in between. CDR1 is SGHTA and CDR2 is FQGNSA in the germline V gene. The length of the CDR3 is 14 residues. The variable domain in full, with the rest retrieved from reference TRBV7-2 and TRBJ1-4, is GAGVSQSPSNKVTEKGKDVELRCDPISGHTALYWYRQSLGQGLEFLIYFQGNSAPDKSGLPSDRFSAERTGGSVSTLTIQRTQQEDSAVYLCASSPPGAHPALFFGSGTQLSVL.